This is a list of T cell receptor beta chains from one sample in a study of blood T cell repertoires in COVID-19. TCRdb keeps only in-frame clones here, not all; method: immunoSEQ multiplex PCR. The table has 250,000 to 350,000 clones, around nine tenths seen once. Sequencing was carried out using PBMCs or T cells enriched from blood (not recorded which). Every receptor here comes from a man aged 55-75 years who had recovered from COVID-19. The CDR3 runs from the conserved cysteine through the conserved F or W. The D gene is left open where the match is weak. Part of the rows lack a size; the others show once, few, many or a class for expanded clones.

size	D	V	J	CDR3	DNA
-	-	TRBV7-2	TRBJ1-2	CASSPQGLAGYTF	TGTGCCAGCAGCCCCCAGGGCTTGGCTGGCTACACCTTC
-	-	TRBV29-1	TRBJ2-1	CSVEGGLPRNEQFF	TGCAGCGTTGAAGGGGGACTTCCTCGGAATGAGCAGTTCTTC
once	TRBD1	TRBV4-3	TRBJ1-4	CASSQNRGREKLFF	TGCGCCAGCAGCCAAAACAGGGGGCGTGAAAAACTGTTTTTT
-	TRBD1	TRBV7-3	TRBJ2-7	CASSPTGTETYEQYF	TGTGCCAGCAGCCCAACCGGGACAGAAACCTACGAGCAGTACTTC
-	TRBD1	TRBV27	TRBJ2-7	CASKRGTGSYEQYF	TGTGCCAGCAAACGGGGGACAGGCTCCTACGAGCAGTACTTC
-	TRBD1	TRBV5-4	TRBJ1-2	CASSTPGQARYYGYTF	TGTGCCAGCAGCACCCCTGGACAGGCCCGATACTATGGCTACACCTTC
-	TRBD1	TRBV6-1	TRBJ1-2	CASSEQGARNYGYTF	TGTGCCAGCAGTGAACAGGGGGCGAGGAACTATGGCTACACCTTC
-	TRBD1	TRBV5-8	TRBJ1-6	CASTGQGALRNSPLHF	TGTGCCAGCACAGGGCAGGGGGCCCTAAGGAATTCACCCCTCCACTTT
-	-	TRBV28	TRBJ1-1	CASSVIRGRGTEAFF	TGTGCCAGCAGCGTTATTCGGGGCAGGGGCACTGAAGCTTTCTTT
-	TRBD1	TRBV6-1	TRBJ2-7	CASSEPGQGWYEQYF	TGTGCCAGCAGTGAACCCGGACAGGGGTGGTACGAGCAGTACTTC
-	-	TRBV27	TRBJ2-3	CASSLSPRLPDWDTQYF	TGTGCCAGCAGTTTATCGCCAAGACTCCCCGATTGGGATACGCAGTATTTT
few	-	TRBV10-3	TRBJ1-1	CAISKKTERITEAFF	TGTGCCATCAGTAAGAAGACAGAAAGGATTACTGAAGCTTTCTTT
once	TRBD2	TRBV6-5	TRBJ2-5	CASIPAGGPGETQYF	TGTGCCAGCATCCCAGCGGGAGGGCCAGGAGAGACCCAGTACTTC
-	TRBD1	TRBV18	TRBJ2-7	CASSPPGTGGEQYF	TGTGCCAGCTCACCACCGGGGACAGGGGGCGAGCAGTACTTC
-	TRBD1	TRBV2	TRBJ2-7	CASPRTGGIWDEQYF	TGTGCCAGCCCCAGGACAGGGGGCATCTGGGACGAGCAGTACTTC
-	-	TRBV7-9	TRBJ1-1	CASSLSYKNTEAFF	TGTGCCAGCAGTCTTTCATACAAGAACACTGAAGCTTTCTTT
-	TRBD1	TRBV6-5	TRBJ1-4	CASSYSGGTAPEKLFF	TGTGCCAGCAGTTACTCGGGCGGGACAGCCCCCGAAAAACTGTTTTTT
-	TRBD2	TRBV29-1	TRBJ2-3	CSVEGLGTSGRAGSDTQYF	TGCAGCGTTGAAGGGTTAGGGACTAGCGGGAGGGCCGGGTCAGATACGCAGTATTTT
-	-	TRBV5-1	TRBJ2-5	CASSLGARGLEETQYF	TGCGCCAGCAGCTTGGGGGCCAGGGGATTAGAGGAGACCCAGTACTTC
once	TRBD1	TRBV4-2	TRBJ1-6	CASSQGDRGRNSSPLHF	TGTGCCAGCAGCCAAGGGGACAGGGGGCGTAATAGTTCACCCCTCCACTTT
-	TRBD1	TRBV7-9	TRBJ1-4	CASSFQDRGEKLFF	TGTGCCAGCAGCTTCCAGGACAGGGGTGAAAAACTGTTTTTT
once	-	TRBV9	TRBJ1-5	CASSAVTGMTINQPQHF	TGTGCCAGCAGCGCAGTCACAGGGATGACAATCAATCAGCCCCAGCATTTT
-	-	TRBV4-2	TRBJ1-1	CASSQDHGRHTEAFF	TGTGCCAGCAGCCAAGATCACGGCAGGCACACTGAAGCTTTCTTT
-	TRBD1	TRBV6-4	TRBJ2-3	CASSDSGTGTDTQYF	TGTGCCAGCAGTGACTCCGGGACAGGCACAGATACGCAGTATTTT
-	-	TRBV5-8	TRBJ2-3	CASSQDGLYTDTQYF	TGTGCCAGCAGCCAGGACGGACTTTACACAGATACGCAGTATTTT
-	-	TRBV3-1/TRBV3-2	TRBJ1-1	CASSQGHPKAFF	TGTGCCAGCAGCCAAGGACACCCGAAAGCTTTCTTT
-	-	TRBV19	TRBJ2-3	CASGGAERDTQYF	TGTGCCAGTGGGGGGGCTGAGAGAGATACGCAGTATTTT
-	TRBD1	TRBV11-3	TRBJ2-5	CASSPRGETQYF	TGTGCCAGCAGCCCCAGGGGGGAGACCCAGTACTTC
-	-	TRBV29-1	TRBJ1-4	CSVGAGRSNEKLFF	TGCAGCGTGGGGGCAGGGCGTTCTAATGAAAAACTGTTTTTT
-	-	TRBV25-1	TRBJ1-1	CASSETAMNTEAFF	TGTGCCAGCAGTGAAACTGCCATGAACACTGAAGCTTTCTTT
-	-	TRBV6-6	TRBJ2-5	CASSYEGRVKTQYF	TGTGCCAGCAGTTACGAGGGTCGGGTGAAGACCCAGTACTTC
-	TRBD2	TRBV6-1	TRBJ2-1	CASSAPRTSYSYNEQFF	TGTGCCAGCAGTGCCCCCAGGACTAGCTACTCCTACAATGAGCAGTTCTTC
-	TRBD1	TRBV10-3	TRBJ1-5	CAIRDREGAQPQHF	TGTGCCATCAGGGACAGGGAGGGTGCTCAGCCCCAGCATTTT
-	-	TRBV3-1/TRBV3-2	TRBJ1-2	CASSQVAGTYGYTF	TGTGCCAGCAGCCAAGTCGCGGGGACCTATGGCTACACCTTC
-	TRBD1	TRBV5-1	TRBJ2-1	CASSKTGQIYNEQFF	TGCGCCAGCAGCAAGACAGGGCAGATATACAATGAGCAGTTCTTC
-	TRBD2	TRBV29-1	TRBJ2-1	CSVPGTSGRLYNEQFF	TGCAGCGTGCCGGGGACTAGCGGGAGGTTATACAATGAGCAGTTCTTC